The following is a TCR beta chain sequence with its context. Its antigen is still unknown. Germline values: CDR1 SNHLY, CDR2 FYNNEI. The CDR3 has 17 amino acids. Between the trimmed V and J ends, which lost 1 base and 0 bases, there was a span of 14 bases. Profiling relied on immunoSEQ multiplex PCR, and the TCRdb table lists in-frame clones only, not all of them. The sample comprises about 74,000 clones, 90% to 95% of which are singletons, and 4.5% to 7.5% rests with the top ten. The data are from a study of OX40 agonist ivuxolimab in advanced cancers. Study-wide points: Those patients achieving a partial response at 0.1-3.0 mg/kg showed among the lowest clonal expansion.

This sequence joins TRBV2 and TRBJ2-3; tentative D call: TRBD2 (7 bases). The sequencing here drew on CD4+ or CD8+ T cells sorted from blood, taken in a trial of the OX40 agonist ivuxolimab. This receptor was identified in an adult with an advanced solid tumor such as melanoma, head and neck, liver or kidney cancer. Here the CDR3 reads CASSEVGGRMSTDTQYF. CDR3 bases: TGTGCCAGCAGTGAAGTCGGGGGGCGAATGAGCACAGATACGCAGTATTTT.